This TCR beta chain was sequenced in a study of metastatic and nonmetastatic thyroid tumors. On the study more broadly: The authors compared repertoires across blood and tumor or nodule tissue from malignant and benign thyroid patients. Study-level results: When malignant thyroid tumors were compared with benign nodules, TCR beta diversity was reportedly significantly higher in the malignant tumors. This held in both blood and tumor samples.

The authors' processing: A distant-metastasis classifier for papillary thyroid cancer was built using CDR3 differences across clinicopathological groups. Using MiXCR, TCRdb reanalyzed the PCR reads. The V and J calls were not made by the authors but by TCRdb's processing. The sample lists about 89,000 clones, 9.5% to 15% occurring once. Ahead of thyroid surgery, no patient had received treatment of any kind. V was clipped by 5 bases and J by 3 bases, with 14 bases between them. CDR1 LNHDA and CDR2 SQIVND come from the germline V gene (reference sequence). The CDR3 spans 15 residues. Of note for this clone: Its antigen is currently unknown.

This TCR was sampled from a female donor with papillary thyroid cancer or a benign thyroid nodule (not recorded which). Some clones in this sample may be carry-over from other donors' samples. The chain joins TRBV19 to TRBJ2-1, with D possibly matching TRBD2 (5 bases). Specimen: tumor tissue. The CDR3 reads CASSPAERSYNEQFF. Written as DNA, the CDR3 is TGTGCCAGTAGTCCTGCTGAGCGGAGCTACAATGAGCAGTTCTTC. Supplemented by reference TRBV19 and TRBJ2-1, the full variable domain reads DGGITQSPKYLFRKEGQNVTLSCEQNLNHDAMYWYRQDPGQGLRLIYYSQIVNDFQKGDIAEGYSVSREKKESFPLTVTSAQKNPTAFYLCASSPAERSYNEQFFGPGTRLTVL.